This TCR beta chain comes out of a study of siplizumab effects on memory and regulatory T cells. Broader study findings: Memory cells seemed less diverse than naive T cells, which seemed major alloresponse contributors. In siplizumab cultures, the suppressive function of proliferating Tregs remained unconfirmed.

Germline V gives CDR1 SGHTA, CDR2 FQGNSA. This CDR3 is built from 17 residues. Losses at the gene ends were 1 base for V and 13 bases for J; bases not matched to a gene: 18. Concerning this clone: Its antigen is not known.

Profiled with immunoSEQ multiplex PCR; TCRdb holds only in-frame clones, not every one. This table holds tens of thousands of clones, about nine tenths found once. The clonotype comes from a human donor in good health. Sequenced input: Tregs sorted from blood. The genes are TRBV7-2 and TRBJ1-4; TRBD1 aligns across 7 bases. The CDR3 DNA is TGTGCCAGCAGCTTAGGGCGAGGGGGCCCTAATTCGGGTGGACTGTTTTTT. Protein product: CASSLGRGGPNSGGLFF.